A single sample is the source of the 2 T cell receptor beta chains below, sequenced in a study of regulatory dendritic cells for organ transplantation. Their specific antigens are unknown. The method was immunoSEQ multiplex PCR; TCRdb's version includes in-frame clones alone and lacks a portion of them. The sample has 10,000 to 15,000 clones, roughly nine tenths seen once. CFSE-labeled sorted T cells met regulatory or mature dendritic cells for 5 to 6 days. The sequenced sample was naive CD8+ T cells from blood cultured with regulatory dendritic cells. The subset is: CD45RA+ naive T cells. All receptors derive from a human donor in good health.

V gene TRBV5-4 combines with J gene TRBJ1-6; 8 positions match TRBD1. The J segment lost 5 bases and the V segment lost 6 bases, leaving 10 bases of the junction unmatched. Per the germline V gene, CDR1 is SGHNT and CDR2 is YYREEE (reference sequence). The CDR3 length is 16 residues. The CDR3 sequence is CASNFGQGFNNSPLHF. For the CDR3, the DNA is TGTGCCAGCAACTTCGGACAGGGTTTTAATAATTCACCCCTCCACTTT.

The chain links TRBV28 to TRBJ2-3, with TRBD1 as a possible D gene (6 bases). Trimming removed 2 bases from V and 1 base from J, with 10 bases in between. There are 15 residues in the CDR3. CDR1 and CDR2 (germline): MDHEN, SYDVKM. The CDR3 sequence is CASSLLDSRTDTQYF. The CDR3 DNA reads TGTGCCAGCAGTTTACTGGACAGCCGCACAGATACGCAGTATTTT. Looking up the rest from reference TRBV28 and TRBJ2-3 gives the full variable domain: DVKVTQSSRYLVKRTGEKVFLECVQDMDHENMFWYRQDPGLGLRLIYFSYDVKMKEKGDIPEGYSVSREKKERFSLILESASTNQTSMYLCASSLLDSRTDTQYFGPGTRLTVL.